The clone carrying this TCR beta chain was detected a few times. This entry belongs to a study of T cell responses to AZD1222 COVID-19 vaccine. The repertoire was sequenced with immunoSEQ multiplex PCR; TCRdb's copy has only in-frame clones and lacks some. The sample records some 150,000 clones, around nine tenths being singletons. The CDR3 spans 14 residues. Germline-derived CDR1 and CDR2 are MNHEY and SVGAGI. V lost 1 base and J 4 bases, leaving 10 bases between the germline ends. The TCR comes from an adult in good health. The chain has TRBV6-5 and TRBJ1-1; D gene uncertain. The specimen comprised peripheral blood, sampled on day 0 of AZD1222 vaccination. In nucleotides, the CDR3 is TGTGCCAGCAGTTACTGGGATAAGGGCACTGAAGCTTTCTTT. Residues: CASSYWDKGTEAFF.